These 10 T cell receptor beta chains came from one sample sequenced in a study of cytomegalovirus exposure and HLA in healthy donors. Researchers ran the PCR with 60 Vbeta and 13 Jbeta primers. Using immunoSEQ multiplex PCR, the repertoire was profiled, and TCRdb retains in-frame clones only, with some absent. The data show 140,000 to 150,000 clones, 76% seen once. Sequenced: PBMCs. Source of these receptors: a man in his forties in good health and CMV-seronegative.

The rearrangement uses TRBV2 and TRBJ1-1; D perhaps matches TRBD1 (5 bases). Germline lookup yields CDR1 SNHLY and CDR2 FYNNEI. CDR3 length: 13 residues. The V and J ends lost 5 bases and 4 bases respectively, with 11 bases between them. CDR3 bases: TGTGCCAGCAGTCCAGGGTTGCTCACTGAAGCTTTCTTT. This gives the protein CASSPGLLTEAFF.

The chain employs TRBV5-1 and TRBJ1-2; D unresolved. This CDR3 is 13 amino acids long. Germline V lookup: CDR1 SGHRS, CDR2 YFSETQ. The V gene lost 0 bases and the J gene lost 4 bases, with 7 bases spanning the gap. The CDR3 nucleotides read TGCGCCAGCAGCTTGGACCCAGTCTATGGCTACACCTTC. This encodes CASSLDPVYGYTF.

The chain links TRBV10-3 to TRBJ2-1; maybe TRBD2 (5 bases). The CDR3 spans 14 residues. Trimming took off 2 bases at V and 8 bases at J, with 13 bases between the two ends. CDR1 is ENHRY, CDR2 SYGVKD, per germline. CDR3 nucleotide sequence: TGTGCCATCAGTGAGGAGGGAGTTTTAGATGAGCAGTTCTTC. Protein product: CAISEEGVLDEQFF.

The chain has TRBV27 and TRBJ1-1; TRBD1 is a possible D gene (6 bases). Germline lookup yields CDR1 MNHEY and CDR2 SMNVEV (reference sequence). V was clipped by 9 bases and J by 1 base, with 18 bases between them. The CDR3 covers 15 residues. CDR3 nucleotide sequence: TGTGCCAGTTCACTTACTTGGGGGCAGAACACTGAAGCTTTCTTT. Translation gives CASSLTWGQNTEAFF.

The count of this clone is one. V usage is TRBV6-6 and J usage is TRBJ1-5; D is ambiguous. CDR1 is MNHNY and CDR2 is SVGAGI in the germline V gene (reference sequence). Trimming stripped 2 bases from V and 5 bases from J, with 7 bases between. This CDR3 spans 13 amino acids. The CDR3 bases are TGTGCCAGCAGTTACGGGCAGGATCAGCCCCAGCATTTT. The encoded protein is CASSYGQDQPQHF.

The rearrangement joins TRBV9 to TRBJ1-1; TRBD1 matches 7 bases. This CDR3 region has 13 residues. Unmatched junction bases numbered 4, after V lost 4 bases and J lost 4 bases. CDR1 and CDR2 from the germline V gene are SGDLS and YYNGEE. CDR3 residues: CASSPGGSTEAFF. As DNA, the CDR3 is TGTGCCAGCAGCCCAGGGGGTTCCACTGAAGCTTTCTTT.

The V gene is TRBV13, the J gene TRBJ2-2, with a possible D match to TRBD2 (6 bases). The CDR3 length is 17 residues. The germline V gene has CDR1 PRHDT and CDR2 FYEKMQ (reference sequence). The ends were cut back, 1 base at V and 4 bases at J, with 16 bases in the middle. CDR3 sequence (DNA): TGTGCCAGCAGCTTAGCGGGAGACATGGTAATCACCGGGGAGCTGTTTTTT. It specifies CASSLAGDMVITGELFF.

CDR3 protein: CASSQDRGNEQYF. Here the CDR3 DNA reads TGCGCCAGCAGCCAAGATCGGGGGAACGAGCAGTACTTC. The chain carries TRBV4-1 and TRBJ2-7; D may be TRBD2 (6 bases). Germline V gives CDR1 MGHRA, CDR2 YSYEKL. V shed 0 bases and J shed 5 bases, with 8 bases lying between them. The CDR3 runs 13 residues.

The V gene is TRBV4-3, the J gene TRBJ2-7; D ambiguous. The V end lost 0 bases, the J end lost 0 bases, and 6 bases lay between the germline ends. The CDR3 length is 14 residues. Germline V gives CDR1 LGHNA, CDR2 YSLEER. The CDR3 loop is CASSQDPSSYEQYF. CDR3 coding DNA: TGCGCCAGCAGCCAAGACCCCAGCTCCTACGAGCAGTACTTC.

The chain joins TRBV2 to TRBJ1-4; 7 bases align to TRBD1. CDR1 is SNHLY, CDR2 FYNNEI, per germline. J was trimmed by 5 bases and V by 1 base; bases with no gene match: 10. The CDR3 has 17 amino acids. The chain's CDR3 is CASSEGIAAGGNEKLFF. CDR3 nucleotide sequence: TGTGCCAGCAGTGAAGGTATAGCGGCAGGGGGAAATGAAAAACTGTTTTTT.